This TCR beta chain was obtained from a study of tumor-infiltrating lymphocytes in primary liver carcinoma. TCR beta cDNA came from about 500 ng total RNA, primed with a constant-region primer. ARM-PCR was slightly modified, and three nested multiplex PCR rounds with it gave rise to the TCR beta libraries. With TRBV1-TRBV30 forward primers and a C-beta reverse primer, the first two PCR rounds were run for nine to eleven cycles each. TCRdb passed the multiplex PCR reads through MiXCR, listing each CDR3 protein once. The profile shows 150,000 to 200,000 distinct CDR3 sequences, less than 75% of them singletons. General study findings and limits: Tumor region pairs showed greater overlap than either tumor-adjacent or tumor-blood pairs did.

CDR3 length: 16 amino acids. Germline CDR1 reads MGHRA; CDR2 reads YSYEKL. They got blood RNA out of unsorted whole blood and also pulled out germline DNA. In regard to this clonotype: The antigen is not known. One end of the junction is discordant with germline, which a read error may explain.

The chain has TRBV4-1 and TRBJ2-1; 9 bases align to TRBD1. This TCR was recovered from a woman aged 55-75 years with primary liver carcinoma and hepatitis B virus infection. Material: peripheral blood. The CDR3 loop reads CASNQLGTGSYNEQFF. In nucleotides, the CDR3 is TGCGCCAGCAACCAACTTGGGACAGGGTCCTACAATGAGCAGTTCTTC.